This note documents a single T cell receptor (beta chain) sequence. Antigen unknown. The data belong to a study of T cell responses to AZD1222 COVID-19 vaccine. CDR1 and CDR2 (germline): MDHEN, SYDVKM. Trimming stripped 3 bases from V and 4 bases from J, with 7 bases between. CDR3 size: 12 residues. Data came from immunoSEQ multiplex PCR; TCRdb stores just in-frame clones and leaves some out. Found here are 80,000 or so clones, roughly 88% of them singletons; the top ten hold more than 4.5%. Findings of the study overall: Spike-specific TCR depth and breadth grew after two AZD1222 doses.

The clonotype comes from an adult in good health. The V and J genes are TRBV28 and TRBJ2-7; the D is unclear. Material: peripheral blood, obtained on day 0 of MenACWY control vaccination. CDR3 in amino acids: CASSFARYEQYF. The CDR3 nucleotides are TGTGCCAGCAGTTTTGCCAGGTACGAGCAGTACTTC. The variable domain in full, with the rest retrieved from reference TRBV28 and TRBJ2-7, is DVKVTQSSRYLVKRTGEKVFLECVQDMDHENMFWYRQDPGLGLRLIYFSYDVKMKEKGDIPEGYSVSREKKERFSLILESASTNQTSMYLCASSFARYEQYFGPGTRLTVT.